The 23 T cell receptor beta chains listed next were all sequenced from one sample in a study of T-cell memory formation after mild COVID-19. TCRdb analysed the 5' RACE reads with MiXCR anew, one entry per CDR3 protein. This table has over 130,000 distinct CDR3 sequences, 14% appearing once. The sequenced sample consisted of PBMCs or a T cell subset sorted from them (not recorded which). Source of these receptors: an adult woman who had mild COVID-19 (a few samples of this study predate the infection). Cell type and time point are not known.

The genes are TRBV6-5 and TRBJ2-1, with 9 bases aligning to TRBD2. Trimming at V came to 6 bases and at J to 5 bases, leaving 11 bases not matched to a gene. Germline V CDR1 and CDR2: MNHEY, SVGAGI. The CDR3 runs 16 residues. In DNA form, the CDR3 reads TGTGCCAGCAGCTATGCCGGACTAGCGAGAGACAATGAGCAGTTCTTC. Amino acids: CASSYAGLARDNEQFF.

This clonotype was detected only a few times. V gene TRBV24-1 combines with J gene TRBJ1-2; possibly TRBD1 for D (5 bases). V lost 9 bases and J lost 8, with 15 bases in between. CDR1 is KGHDR and CDR2 is SFDVKD in the germline V gene. The CDR3 has 12 residues. The CDR3 DNA reads TGTGCCACCGCTCGGGGGGATGGCGGCTACACCTTC. As protein: CATARGDGGYTF.

The V call is TRBV12-3 or TRBV12-4, the J call TRBJ1-2, with a weak D call TRBD1 (5 bases). Between the trimmed V and J ends, which lost 3 bases and 0 bases, there was a span of 17 bases. This CDR3 has 17 residues. CDR3 region: CASSFAPGRRANYGYTF. CDR3 DNA: TGTGCCAGCAGTTTTGCCCCGGGACGGCGAGCTAACTATGGCTACACCTTC.

This clonotype was seen only a few times. The CDR3 reads CASNGAGGEQYF. The CDR3, as DNA: TGTGCCAGCAACGGGGCCGGGGGCGAGCAGTACTTC. This chain links TRBV9 with TRBJ2-7; D might be TRBD2 (6 bases). The V end lost 6 bases, the J end lost 6 bases, and 13 bases lay between the germline ends. Germline V gene data show CDR1 as SGDLS and CDR2 as YYNGEE. The length of the CDR3 is 12 residues.

There are a few counts of this clonotype. The chain recombines TRBV6-1 with TRBJ2-1, with a possible D match to TRBD1 (6 bases). Trimming cost V 2 bases and J 7 bases, with 15 bases left between them. The CDR3 runs 15 residues. Germline CDR1 reads MNHNS; CDR2 reads SASEGT. CDR3 sequence (DNA): TGTGCCAGCAGTGAAAGGTGGGGACATCTAAATGAGCAGTTCTTC. Translating it yields CASSERWGHLNEQFF.

The table lists this clonotype with a few counts. V gene TRBV25-1 combines with J gene TRBJ2-3; D may be TRBD1 (6 bases). This CDR3 is 16 amino acids long. With 6 bases removed from V and 2 bases from J, the gap between germline ends came to 18 bases. The V gene's germline CDR1 is MGHDK and CDR2 SYGVNS. The CDR3 spells CASSHPGQSNTDTQYF. In nucleotides, the CDR3 is TGTGCCAGCAGCCACCCCGGACAGAGCAACACAGATACGCAGTATTTT.

This clonotype showed up just a few times. The gene calls are TRBV7-9 and TRBJ2-3; possible D gene TRBD2, 6 bases. There are 16 residues in the CDR3. V was cut by 5 bases and J by 0 bases, with 15 bases left in between. Looked up from germline, CDR1 is SEHNR and CDR2 is FQNEAQ (reference sequence). CDR3 coding DNA: TGTGCCAGCAGCCCGGGAGCGGGTACAAGCACAGATACGCAGTATTTT. This translates into CASSPGAGTSTDTQYF. The full variable domain, with the rest looked up from reference TRBV7-9 and TRBJ2-3, is DTGVSQNPRHKITKRGQNVTFRCDPISEHNRLYWYRQTLGQGPEFLTYFQNEAQLEKSRLLSDRFSAERPKGSFSTLEIQRTEQGDSAMYLCASSPGAGTSTDTQYFGPGTRLTVL.

This clonotype was seen many times. This chain connects TRBV7-8 to TRBJ2-7; D perhaps matches TRBD2 (6 bases). The germline CDR1 and CDR2 sequences are SGHVS and FQNEAQ. There are 16 residues in the CDR3. Deletions cut 2 bases from V and 5 bases from J, with 19 bases between. The CDR3 sequence is CASSLPVGAGLDEQYF. The DNA of the CDR3 is TGTGCCAGCAGCTTACCTGTTGGCGCGGGGTTGGACGAGCAGTACTTC.

This clonotype was counted at least ten times. The chain links TRBV5-1 to TRBJ2-5, with unresolved D. The V and J ends lost 3 bases and 5 bases respectively, with 14 bases between them. Germline lookup yields CDR1 SGHRS and CDR2 YFSETQ. The CDR3 runs 14 residues. The DNA of the CDR3 is TGCGCCAGCAGCTCCGTTTCCTGGCGGGAGACCCAGTACTTC. As protein: CASSSVSWRETQYF.

The chain employs TRBV29-1 and TRBJ1-4, with D hard to call. The length of the CDR3 is 14 residues. The V end was cut by 3 bases, the J end by 4 bases, with 12 bases between. The V gene's germline CDR1 is SQVTM and CDR2 ANQGSEA. CDR3 DNA sequence: TGCAGCGTTGAGCGGAGGGCCCTTAATGAAAAACTGTTTTTT. Encoded protein: CSVERRALNEKLFF.

In this sample, this clonotype turned up a few times. The chain employs TRBV5-1 and TRBJ2-3; 10 bases are a match to TRBD2. The CDR3 loop spans 16 amino acids. The V segment lost 5 bases and the J segment 5 bases; nucleotides outside the gene matches: 11. Per germline, CDR1 SGHRS and CDR2 YFSETQ. The CDR3 nucleotides read TGCGCCAGCAGTTTTGATGGGACTAGCGCTAGAGATACGCAGTATTTT. Translation gives CASSFDGTSARDTQYF.

This chain connects TRBV27 to TRBJ1-1; D is undetermined. CDR1 is MNHEY, CDR2 SMNVEV, per germline (reference sequence). Deletions cut 0 bases from V and 8 bases from J, with 13 bases between. This CDR3 spans 14 amino acids. The CDR3 loop reads CASSLSLGMGEAFF. The DNA of the CDR3 is TGTGCCAGCAGTTTATCGCTAGGAATGGGAGAAGCTTTCTTT.

J is TRBJ2-7 and V is TRBV13, with 10 bases aligning to TRBD2. CDR3 size: 20 residues. Germline assignment: CDR1 PRHDT and CDR2 FYEKMQ (reference sequence). V dropped 5 bases and J dropped 2; count of bases not matched to a gene: 21. CDR3 bases: TGTGCCAGCAGCCAGGTTGGGAACCCAAGGGCGAGCGGGAGGGCCTACGAGCAGTACTTC. As protein: CASSQVGNPRASGRAYEQYF.

The chain recombines TRBV3-1 with TRBJ2-7, with D tentatively TRBD2 (6 bases). The CDR3 has 13 residues. Germline V gene lookup returns CDR1 LGHDT and CDR2 YNNKEL (reference sequence). V was trimmed by 4 bases and J by 3 bases, leaving 10 bases between them. The CDR3 loop reads CASSRRGYYEQYF. The CDR3 region has the DNA TGTGCCAGCAGCCGCCGGGGGTACTACGAGCAGTACTTC.

In this sample, this clonotype turned up a few times. V is TRBV29-1 and J is TRBJ2-2; D perhaps matches TRBD1 (6 bases). The V and J ends lost 6 bases and 8 bases respectively, with 16 bases between them. The CDR3 spans 13 residues. Germline V gives CDR1 SQVTM, CDR2 ANQGSEA. CDR3 residues: CSVADSLSGELFF. DNA of the CDR3: TGCAGCGTGGCGGACAGCCTATCGGGGGAGCTGTTTTTT.

This clonotype has a handful of counts. The CDR3: CSVRQGSSYEQYF. The CDR3 nucleotides read TGCAGTGTTCGGCAGGGGAGCTCCTACGAGCAGTACTTC. The chain couples TRBV20-1 to TRBJ2-7; possibly TRBD1 for D (6 bases). V lost 7 bases, J lost 0 bases, and 13 bases lay in between. This CDR3 region has 13 residues. Per germline, CDR1 DFQATT and CDR2 SNEGSKA (reference sequence).

The chain couples TRBV18 to TRBJ1-2; D is possibly TRBD1 (5 bases). Germline-derived CDR1 and CDR2 are KGHSH and LQKENI. This CDR3 is 17 amino acids long. Deletions cut 3 bases from V and 3 bases from J, with 20 bases between. The CDR3 sequence: CASSPTHRGRADYGYTF. The CDR3 nucleotides read TGTGCCAGCTCACCTACACACCGGGGCAGGGCGGACTATGGCTACACCTTC.

V gene TRBV5-6 combines with J gene TRBJ1-2, with D hard to call. This CDR3 is 16 amino acids long. The germline gives CDR1 SGHDT, CDR2 YYEEEE. V shed 3 bases and J shed 5 bases, with 20 bases lying between them. CDR3 coding DNA: TGTGCCAGCAGCTCAAGACGGGCAGCGCCCGGATATGGCTACACCTTC. It translates to CASSSRRAAPGYGYTF. The variable domain in full, with the rest retrieved from reference TRBV5-6 and TRBJ1-2, is DAGVTQSPTHLIKTRGQQVTLRCSPKSGHDTVSWYQQALGQGPQFIFQYYEEEERQRGNFPDRFSGHQFPNYSSELNVNALLLGDSALYLCASSSRRAAPGYGYTFGSGTRLTVV.

CDR3 sequence: CASSLEGSSYEQYF. CDR3 DNA: TGTGCCAGCAGCTTAGAGGGTAGCTCCTACGAGCAGTACTTC. The chain joins TRBV7-2 to TRBJ2-7; no firm D call. This CDR3 comprises 14 residues. Trimming pared 1 base from V and 0 bases from J, leaving 7 bases between. Germline CDR1 reads SGHTA; CDR2 reads FQGNSA.

This clonotype was found a few times. The chain joins TRBV7-3 to TRBJ2-1; D is perhaps TRBD1 or TRBD2 (6 bases each). This CDR3 has 15 residues. The germline V gene encodes CDR1 SGHTA and CDR2 FQGTGA. The V end was cut by 1 base, the J end by 10 bases, with 17 bases between. The CDR3 protein is CASSLIGGGYDEQFF. For the CDR3, the DNA is TGTGCCAGCAGCTTAATAGGAGGGGGGTATGACGAGCAGTTCTTC.

This clonotype came up a few times. This chain connects TRBV6-6 to TRBJ2-7, with D possibly matching TRBD2 (6 bases). V lost 0 bases to trimming and J lost 5 bases, with 14 bases between them. Germline V lookup: CDR1 MNHNY, CDR2 SVGAGI (reference sequence). This CDR3 is built from 15 residues. The CDR3 loop is CASSYSDPGRHEQYF. The CDR3 nucleotides are TGTGCCAGCAGTTACTCGGACCCTGGGAGGCACGAGCAGTACTTC.

This chain joins TRBV6-1 and TRBJ2-5; TRBD2 matches at 11 bases. Germline V gene sequence: CDR1 MNHNS, CDR2 SASEGT. The CDR3 contains 16 residues. Trimming removed 4 bases from V and 3 bases from J; junction bases left unmatched: 7. The DNA for the CDR3 is TGTGCCAGCAGTGGAGCACCGGGACTAGCGGAAGAGACCCAGTACTTC. Its translation: CASSGAPGLAEETQYF.

This clonotype was detected a few times. The chain recombines TRBV9 with TRBJ2-3; TRBD2 matches 7 bases. Germline CDR1 is SGDLS and CDR2 is YYNGEE. Trimming cost V 3 bases and J 6 bases; bases outside gene matches: 28. This CDR3 is built from 21 residues. The CDR3 nucleotides read TGTGCCAGCAGCGACGCGCGGGAGCTTGTCTTGCGGGGGAAATTGGCGGATACGCAGTATTTT. It yields the protein CASSDARELVLRGKLADTQYF.